A selection of T cell receptor beta chains follows, all from one sample in a study of technical replicates of blood from a handful of donors. Clones were sequenced by immunoSEQ multiplex PCR, and TCRdb holds only the in-frame ones, with some missing. The profile shows about 97,000 clones, over 90% of them singletons. The material sequenced was T cells isolated from PBMCs. The receptors originated from a human donor in good health. Each CDR3 is given with its conserved first and last residue. The order of the fields is D gene, clone size, V gene, J gene, CDR3 DNA, CDR3 protein. D genes are given only for firm matches. The size field is filled for only some rows; it gives once, few, many or a size class.

TRBD2	-	TRBV5-1	TRBJ2-1	TGCGCCAGCAGCCTCTTACTAGCGGGAGGAGGGAGTCTGAGGGACAATGAGCAGTTCTTC	CASSLLLAGGGSLRDNEQFF
-	-	TRBV6-5	TRBJ1-1	TGTGCCAGCAGGTCTTCGACAGCGAACACTGAAGCTTTCTTT	CASRSSTANTEAFF
-	once	TRBV2	TRBJ1-1	TGTGCCAGCAGGAGTCTCGCTAACACTGAAGCTTTCTTT	CASRSLANTEAFF
-	once	TRBV14	TRBJ1-6	TGTGCCAGCAGCCAAGATTACCATGTGGGGCCTCCCTATAATTCACCCCTCCACTTT	CASSQDYHVGPPYNSPLHF
-	once	TRBV10-1	TRBJ2-1	TGCGCCAGCAGTCGGAGTAATAGCGTTGAGCAGTTCTTC	CASSRSNSVEQFF
-	-	TRBV5-1	TRBJ2-5	TGCGCCAGCAGTCCGGTTCCACAAGAGACCCAGTACTTC	CASSPVPQETQYF
TRBD2	-	TRBV30	TRBJ2-5	TGTGCCCGGGGGGCTAGCGGGCAAGAGACCCAGTACTTC	CARGASGQETQYF
TRBD2	-	TRBV5-4	TRBJ2-7	TGTGCCAGCAGCTGGGGACTAGCGGGAGATTCGTCCTACGAGCAGTACTTC	CASSWGLAGDSSYEQYF
-	-	TRBV2	TRBJ2-3	TGTGCCAGTAAAGGCCGGGGTTTCACAGATACGCAGTATTTT	CASKGRGFTDTQYF
-	-	TRBV7-9	TRBJ2-2	TGTGCCAGCAATAGGGACTTGAACACCGGGGAGCTGTTTTTT	CASNRDLNTGELFF
-	once	TRBV7-9	TRBJ2-2	TGTGCCAGCAGCTTACCTTGGGGCAGAGCTCTGAACACCGGGGAGCTGTTTTTT	CASSLPWGRALNTGELFF
-	once	TRBV4-1	TRBJ1-1	TGCGCCAGCAGCCAAGATCCCCCAGAGAGGGGGTCACGAGGGGGCACTGAAGCTTTCTTT	CASSQDPPERGSRGGTEAFF
TRBD1	few	TRBV19	TRBJ1-6	TGTGCCAGTAGTTTGGGACAGGGTTCCCGCAGAATCCACTTT	CASSLGQGSRRIHF
-	-	TRBV5-1	TRBJ2-6	TGCGCCAGCAGCTTGGTGTCGGCGAGGGGGGCCAACGTCCTGACTTTC	CASSLVSARGANVLTF
TRBD1	-	TRBV4-1	TRBJ1-4	TGCGCCAGCAGCCAAGAGACGATCGGGACAGAAAATGAAAAACTGTTTTTT	CASSQETIGTENEKLFF
TRBD1	-	TRBV10-3	TRBJ2-1	TGTGCCATTGCCCGGGACAGCTCCTACAATGAGCAGTTCTTC	CAIARDSSYNEQFF
TRBD2	-	TRBV19	TRBJ2-2	TGTGCCAGTAGTATCAAAGGACTAGAGATCACCGGGGAGCTGTTTTTT	CASSIKGLEITGELFF
-	-	TRBV27	TRBJ2-5	TGTGCCAGCAGCCTTTTACAGAACCAAGAGACCCAGTACTTC	CASSLLQNQETQYF
-	-	TRBV7-9	TRBJ1-1	TGTGCCAGCAGCTTAGCGCGGGTAGGGAACACTGAAGCTTTCTTT	CASSLARVGNTEAFF
-	-	TRBV4-1	TRBJ2-2	TGCGCCAGCAGCCAAGGGCCCGGGCTAGCCGGGATCTACACCGGGGAGCTGTTTTTT	CASSQGPGLAGIYTGELFF
-	-	TRBV9	TRBJ1-2	TGTGCCAGCAGCGTAGCGGGGGATGGCTACACCTTC	CASSVAGDGYTF
TRBD1	once	TRBV13	TRBJ2-7	TGTGCCAGCAGCCGGGACAGGACCTCCTACGAGCAGTACTTC	CASSRDRTSYEQYF
TRBD2	-	TRBV27	TRBJ2-1	TGTGCCAGCAGTACCCCACTAGCGGGCTCCTACAATGAGCAGTTCTTC	CASSTPLAGSYNEQFF
TRBD2	-	TRBV4-1	TRBJ2-1	TGCGCCAGCAGCCTAGAGCCACTAGCGGGAGTGGCCAGAGAGCAGTTCTTC	CASSLEPLAGVAREQFF
-	-	TRBV6-1	TRBJ2-4	TGTGCCAGCAGTGAAGGAACTCCGGGACACAAAAACATTCAGTACTTC	CASSEGTPGHKNIQYF
-	-	TRBV2	TRBJ1-2	TGTGCCAGCAGTGGGGAGGGTTTCTATGGCTACACCTTC	CASSGEGFYGYTF
-	-	TRBV11-3	TRBJ1-1	TGTGCCAGCAGCCCCCGCGGGGGCAGAAACACTGAAGCTTTCTTT	CASSPRGGRNTEAFF